Listed below are T cell receptor beta chains from one sample, sequenced in a study of shared clonotypes between healthy human individuals. The data were produced by immunoSEQ multiplex PCR, yet TCRdb's version contains in-frame clones alone and is incomplete. The table lists fewer than 3 million clones, 85% to 95% of them singletons. The sequenced sample consisted of naive CD4+ T cells from PBMCs. The source of these receptors is a young man in good health. Some clones in this sample may be carry-over from other donors' samples. The CDR3 runs from the conserved cysteine through the conserved F or W. The D gene is left open where the match is weak. Size is omitted from some rows. Given values are once, few, many or a class for expanded clones.

j_call d_call v_call clone_size cdr3_nt cdr3_aa
TRBJ2-2 TRBD2 TRBV4-2 NA TGTGCCAGCAGCCAAAGGACTAGCGGGAGCCCGAGCACCGGGGAGCTGTTTTTT CASSQRTSGSPSTGELFF
TRBJ2-7 TRBD1 TRBV6-5 NA TGTGCCAGCAGTGGACCCCCCGGGACAGTGTACGAGCAGTACTTC CASSGPPGTVYEQYF
TRBJ2-1 TRBD2 TRBV14 NA TGTGCCAGCAGCCAGCCGACTAGCGGGAGTTCCCATGAGCAGTTCTTC CASSQPTSGSSHEQFF
TRBJ2-1 TRBD2 TRBV10-3 NA TGTGCCATCAGTGAGGTGACTAGCGGGAATTACAATGAGCAGTTCTTC CAISEVTSGNYNEQFF
TRBJ2-3 TRBD2 TRBV18 NA TGTGCCAGCTCACCATCCACTAGCGGGAGTTCTACAGATACGCAGTATTTT CASSPSTSGSSTDTQYF
TRBJ2-1 NA TRBV5-1 once TGCGCCAGCAGCTTTCTACCCGCGGATGAGCAGTTCTTC CASSFLPADEQFF
TRBJ2-7 NA TRBV7-9 NA TGTGCCAGCAGCCTTGGGACGTACTCCTACGAGCAGTACTTC CASSLGTYSYEQYF
TRBJ1-4 TRBD1 TRBV5-1 NA TGCGCCAGCAGCTATACAGGGGGTGGGATTGAAAAACTGTTTTTT CASSYTGGGIEKLFF
TRBJ1-2 TRBD1 TRBV7-2 NA TGTGCCAGCAGCGGGACAGGGGGCGCCGGTGGCTACACCTTC CASSGTGGAGGYTF
TRBJ2-3 NA TRBV28 NA TGTGCCAGCAGCCCCGGATATACGCAGTATTTT CASSPGYTQYF
TRBJ2-7 TRBD1 TRBV27 NA TGTGCCACGCAGCGACAGGGCGGGTACGAGCAGTACTTC CATQRQGGYEQYF
TRBJ2-7 TRBD2 TRBV6-5 NA TGTGCCAGCAGGACTAGCGGGAGCTCTCGGGAGCAGTACTTC CASRTSGSSREQYF
TRBJ1-1 TRBD1 TRBV5-1 NA TGCGCCAGCAGCTTGGAACAGGGGGGAGCTTTCTTT CASSLEQGGAFF
TRBJ1-5 NA TRBV27 NA TGTGCCAGCAGTTTGTACGGGGGCGGCAATCAGCCCCAGCATTTT CASSLYGGGNQPQHF
TRBJ2-7 NA TRBV28 NA TGTGCCAGCAGTTCTATGGGCCCTACGAGCTCCTACGAGCAGTACTTC CASSSMGPTSSYEQYF
TRBJ2-7 NA TRBV27 NA TGTGCCAGCAGCCGGCTAGGGTCGGGGATCTACGAGCAGTACTTC CASSRLGSGIYEQYF
TRBJ2-3 NA TRBV7-9 NA TGTGCCAGCAGCTTGACGGGCCCAGATACGCAGTATTTT CASSLTGPDTQYF
TRBJ2-1 NA TRBV30 NA TGTGCCTGGAGTGCAGGGGATGAGCAGTTCTTC CAWSAGDEQFF
TRBJ2-1 NA TRBV18 NA TGTGCCAGCTCACCACTGGGCACCTACAATGAGCAGTTCTTC CASSPLGTYNEQFF
TRBJ2-3 NA TRBV18 NA TGTGCCAGCTCATTTCGACAGTCCACAGATACGCAGTATTTT CASSFRQSTDTQYF
TRBJ1-5 NA TRBV18 NA TGTGCCAGCTCACCGACTCGGACTCTTCAGCCCCAGCATTTT CASSPTRTLQPQHF
TRBJ1-2 NA TRBV5-5 NA TGTGCCAGCAGCTTTAGTGGGCAAATCTATGGCTACACCTTC CASSFSGQIYGYTF
TRBJ2-2 NA TRBV7-2 once TGTGCCAGCAGCTTAGGTGGGGGGGCAAACACCGGGGAGCTGTTTTTT CASSLGGGANTGELFF
TRBJ1-2 NA TRBV18 once TGTGCCAGCTCAACCGCGGCAAAAGGTGGCTACACCTTC CASSTAAKGGYTF
TRBJ1-2 NA TRBV4-2 NA TGTGCCAGCAGCCAAGCGTCTTATGGCTACACCTTC CASSQASYGYTF
TRBJ2-3 NA TRBV5-1 NA TGCGCCAGCAGACTGACTACAGGGTCCGCCACAGATACGCAGTATTTT CASRLTTGSATDTQYF
TRBJ2-4 NA TRBV28 once TGTGCCAGCAGTCAAACTTACTCCTTGGGGTTTAAGAACATTCAGTACTTC CASSQTYSLGFKNIQYF
TRBJ2-5 TRBD1 TRBV29-1 NA TGCAGCGGTGGGACAGGGTCTCGGGAGACCCAGTACTTC CSGGTGSRETQYF
TRBJ1-2 TRBD1 TRBV28 NA TGTGCCAGCAGTTTTCCCCAGGGGGCAAAGTATGGCTACACCTTC CASSFPQGAKYGYTF
TRBJ2-4 NA TRBV18 NA TGTGCCAGCTCACCGGACGGAAGCATTCAGTACTTC CASSPDGSIQYF
TRBJ1-5 NA TRBV4-1 NA TGCGCCAGCAGTTCCATAGGGGGTGGTCGGAATCAGCCCCAGCATTTT CASSSIGGGRNQPQHF
TRBJ2-1 NA TRBV5-1 NA TGCGCCAGCAGCTTACGGGAGCCCAATGAGCAGTTCTTC CASSLREPNEQFF
TRBJ1-4 TRBD1 TRBV18 NA TGTGCCAGCTCACCGGACAGGCTCAACAATGAAAAACTGTTTTTT CASSPDRLNNEKLFF
TRBJ2-1 TRBD2 TRBV25-1 NA TGTGCCAGCAGACCGGGACTAGCTAATGAGCAGTTCTTC CASRPGLANEQFF
TRBJ1-2 TRBD1 TRBV5-4 NA TGTGCCAGCAGCATTACTCGGACAGGGGACTATGGCTACACCTTC CASSITRTGDYGYTF
TRBJ1-1 NA TRBV6-1 NA TGTGCCAGCTCCCACGGACTGGGTGAAGCTTTCTTT CASSHGLGEAFF
TRBJ1-3 TRBD1 TRBV2 NA TGTGCCAGCAGTGGACAGGGACTCTCTGGAAACACCATATATTTT CASSGQGLSGNTIYF
TRBJ1-4 NA TRBV4-3 NA TGCGCCAGCAGCCAAGACAGGACCCTTAATGAAAAACTGTTTTTT CASSQDRTLNEKLFF
TRBJ2-7 NA TRBV7-9 NA TGTGCCAGCAGCTTAAGGGGGCCGCGGGGGCCCTACGAGCAGTACTTC CASSLRGPRGPYEQYF
TRBJ2-7 TRBD1 TRBV18 once TGTGCCAGCTCACAACTTTCAACAGGGGGTACAGCTAGGGAGCAGTACTTC CASSQLSTGGTAREQYF
TRBJ1-1 NA TRBV19 NA TGTGCCAGTAGTATTCCTGTTGTGGGGACTGAAGCTTTCTTT CASSIPVVGTEAFF
TRBJ2-7 NA TRBV19 NA TGTGCCAGTAGCCAGGGTACGTACGAGCAGTACTTC CASSQGTYEQYF
TRBJ2-1 TRBD2 TRBV7-2 NA TGTGCCAGCAGCACCGAGCGGGAGGCGTACAATGAGCAGTTCTTC CASSTEREAYNEQFF